This TCR beta chain was obtained from a study of T cell responses to AZD1222 COVID-19 vaccine. Notes on the study in general: The donor group comprised mostly white British people and more females; the analysis possibly underestimated clonal diversity.

The CDR3 is 18 amino acids. V shed 0 bases, J shed 5 bases, and the junction held 14 bases outside the gene matches. Worth noting for this clone: What it binds is not known.

Only in-frame clones appear in the TCRdb table, and some are missing; sequencing was by immunoSEQ multiplex PCR. This sample has approximately 150,000 clones; around 90% occur once, and the top ten carry about 1.5%. The chain uses TRBV23-1 and TRBJ1-2, with 8 bases aligning to TRBD1. TRBV23-1 is marked as an open reading frame, function uncertain. The material was peripheral blood, obtained on day 0 of AZD1222 vaccination. This receptor was taken from an adult in good health. CDR3 bases: TGCGCCAGCAGTCAATCGAGGTTGGCAGGGGGCCTCCCTTATGGCTACACCTTC. Its protein product is CASSQSRLAGGLPYGYTF.